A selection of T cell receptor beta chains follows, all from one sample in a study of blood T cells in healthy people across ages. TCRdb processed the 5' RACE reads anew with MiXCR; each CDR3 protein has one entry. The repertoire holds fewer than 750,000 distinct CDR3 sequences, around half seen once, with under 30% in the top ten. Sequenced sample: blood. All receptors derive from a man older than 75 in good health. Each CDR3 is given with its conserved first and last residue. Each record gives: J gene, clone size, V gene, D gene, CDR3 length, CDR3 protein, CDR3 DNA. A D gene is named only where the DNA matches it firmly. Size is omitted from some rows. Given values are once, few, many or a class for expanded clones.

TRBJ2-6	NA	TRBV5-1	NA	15	CASSAGHSGANVLTF	TGCGCCAGCAGCGCCGGGCACTCTGGGGCCAACGTCCTGACTTTC
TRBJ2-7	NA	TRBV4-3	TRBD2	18	CASSQGTPSGTSYNEQYF	TGCGCCAGCAGCCAAGGAACCCCTAGCGGGACCTCCTACAATGAGCAGTACTTC
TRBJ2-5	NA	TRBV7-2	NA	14	CASSLALQGETQYF	TGTGCCAGCAGCTTAGCCTTGCAGGGGGAGACCCAGTACTTC
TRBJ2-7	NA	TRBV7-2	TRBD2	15	CASSLGGLVPYEQYF	TGTGCCAGCAGCTTAGGAGGACTAGTCCCGTACGAGCAGTACTTC
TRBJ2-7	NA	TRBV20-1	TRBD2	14	CSAYRTSGRGEQYF	TGCAGTGCCTACCGGACTAGCGGGAGAGGTGAGCAGTACTTC
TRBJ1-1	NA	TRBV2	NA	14	CASSRTALNTEAFF	TGTGCCAGCAGTCGGACAGCACTGAACACTGAAGCTTTCTTT
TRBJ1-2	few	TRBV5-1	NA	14	CASSLGAQGYGYTF	TGCGCCAGCAGCTTGGGGGCGCAGGGATATGGCTACACCTTC
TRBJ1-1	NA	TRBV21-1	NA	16	CASVWSWALCGTEAFF	TGTGCCAGCGTTTGGTCTTGGGCCCTATGTGGCACTGAAGCTTTCTTT
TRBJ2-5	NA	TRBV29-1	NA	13	CSAPIAGKETQYF	TGCAGCGCCCCAATAGCAGGGAAAGAGACCCAGTACTTC
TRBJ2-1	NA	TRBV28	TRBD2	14	CASRKREGRNEQFF	TGTGCCAGCAGAAAGCGGGAGGGCCGAAATGAGCAGTTCTTC
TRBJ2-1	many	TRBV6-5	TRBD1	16	CASRAGQGISNNEQFF	TGTGCCAGCAGGGCCGGACAGGGTATATCCAACAATGAGCAGTTCTTC
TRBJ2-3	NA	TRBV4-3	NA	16	CASSRRTGFSTDTQYF	TGCGCCAGCAGCCGACGAACGGGCTTCAGCACAGATACGCAGTATTTT
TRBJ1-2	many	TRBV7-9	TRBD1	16	CASSSPSGQGSYGYTF	TGTGCCAGCAGCTCCCCCTCGGGACAGGGAAGCTATGGCTACACCTTC
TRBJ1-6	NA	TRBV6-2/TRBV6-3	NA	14	CASSYSSANSPLHF	TGTGCCAGCAGTTACTCGTCCGCAAATTCACCCCTCCACTTT
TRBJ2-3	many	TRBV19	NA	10	CASEADTQYF	TGTGCCAGTGAAGCAGATACGCAGTATTTT
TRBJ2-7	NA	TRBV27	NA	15	CASAPFADSFYEQYF	TGTGCCAGCGCCCCATTCGCGGACTCCTTCTACGAGCAGTACTTC
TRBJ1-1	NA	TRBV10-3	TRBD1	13	CAISESGTDEAFF	TGTGCCATCAGTGAGAGTGGGACAGACGAAGCTTTCTTT
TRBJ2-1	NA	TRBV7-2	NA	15	CASSLDRTGSREQFF	TGTGCCAGCAGCTTAGATCGTACAGGCTCGCGTGAGCAGTTCTTC
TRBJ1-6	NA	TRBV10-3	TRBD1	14	CAISENSGGSPLHF	TGTGCCATCAGTGAGAACTCAGGGGGATCACCCCTCCACTTT
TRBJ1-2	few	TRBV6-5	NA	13	CASSLYRIGGYTF	TGTGCCAGCAGCTTATACAGGATCGGGGGCTACACCTTC
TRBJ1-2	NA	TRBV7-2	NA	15	CASSLSPLAGRGYTF	TGTGCCAGCAGCTTGAGTCCTTTGGCAGGGAGAGGCTACACCTTC
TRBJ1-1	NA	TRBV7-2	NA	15	CASSLGAVMNTEAFF	TGTGCCAGCAGCTTAGGGGCAGTGATGAACACTGAAGCTTTCTTT
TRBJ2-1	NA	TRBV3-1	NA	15	CASSQGLQIYNEQFF	TGTGCCAGCAGCCAAGGCCTACAGATCTACAATGAGCAGTTCTTC
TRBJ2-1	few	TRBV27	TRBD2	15	CASSTLRGGYNEQFF	TGTGCCAGCAGTACACTGCGGGGGGGCTACAATGAGCAGTTCTTC
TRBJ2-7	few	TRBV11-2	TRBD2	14	CASASGAGGAEQYF	TGTGCCAGCGCCTCTGGGGCGGGAGGTGCCGAGCAGTACTTC
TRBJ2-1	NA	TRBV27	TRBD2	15	CASSSYSGRENGQFF	TGTGCCAGCAGTTCCTATAGCGGGAGGGAGAATGGGCAGTTCTTC